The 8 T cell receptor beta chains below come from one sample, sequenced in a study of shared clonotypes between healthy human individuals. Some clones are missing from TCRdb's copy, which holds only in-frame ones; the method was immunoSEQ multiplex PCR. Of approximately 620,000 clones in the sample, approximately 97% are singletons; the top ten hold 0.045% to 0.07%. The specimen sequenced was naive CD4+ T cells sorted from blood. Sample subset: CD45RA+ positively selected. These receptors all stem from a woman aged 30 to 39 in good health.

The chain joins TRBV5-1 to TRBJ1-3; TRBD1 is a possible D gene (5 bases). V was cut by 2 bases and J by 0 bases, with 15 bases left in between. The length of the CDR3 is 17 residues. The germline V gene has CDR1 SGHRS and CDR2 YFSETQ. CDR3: CASSFTGTESSGNTIYF. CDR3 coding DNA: TGCGCCAGCAGCTTCACCGGGACCGAGAGCTCTGGAAACACCATATATTTT.

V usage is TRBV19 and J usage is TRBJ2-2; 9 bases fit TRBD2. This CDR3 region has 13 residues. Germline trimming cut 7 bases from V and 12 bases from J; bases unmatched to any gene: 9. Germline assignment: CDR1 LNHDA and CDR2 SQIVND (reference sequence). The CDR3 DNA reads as TGTGCCAGTACGTCACTAGCGGGTGAAAAGCTGTTTTTT. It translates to CASTSLAGEKLFF.

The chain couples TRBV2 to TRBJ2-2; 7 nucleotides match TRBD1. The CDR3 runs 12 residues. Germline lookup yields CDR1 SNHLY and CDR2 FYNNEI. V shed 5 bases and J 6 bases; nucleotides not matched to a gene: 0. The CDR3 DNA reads TGTGCCAGCAGTCAGGGGGCCGGGGAGCTGTTTTTT. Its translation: CASSQGAGELFF.

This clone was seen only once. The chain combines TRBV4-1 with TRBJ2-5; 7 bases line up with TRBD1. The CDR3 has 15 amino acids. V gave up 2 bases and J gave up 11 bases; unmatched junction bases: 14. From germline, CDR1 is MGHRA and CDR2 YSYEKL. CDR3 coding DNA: TGCGCCAGCAGCCAATCCAAGGGGGCAGTTGGAGAGCAGTACTTC. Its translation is CASSQSKGAVGEQYF.

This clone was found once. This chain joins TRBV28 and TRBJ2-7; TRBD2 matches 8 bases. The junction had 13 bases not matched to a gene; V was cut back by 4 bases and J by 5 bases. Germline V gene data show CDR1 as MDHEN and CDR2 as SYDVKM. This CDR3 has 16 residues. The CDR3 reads CASSSAATAGANEQYF. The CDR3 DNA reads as TGTGCCAGCAGTTCCGCGGCGACAGCGGGAGCTAACGAGCAGTACTTC.

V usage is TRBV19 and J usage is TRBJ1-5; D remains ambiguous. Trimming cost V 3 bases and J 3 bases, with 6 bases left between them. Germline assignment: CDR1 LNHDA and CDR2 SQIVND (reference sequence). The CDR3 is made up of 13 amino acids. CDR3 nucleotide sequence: TGTGCCAGTAGTATCTTTCCCAATCAGCCCCAGCATTTT. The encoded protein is CASSIFPNQPQHF.

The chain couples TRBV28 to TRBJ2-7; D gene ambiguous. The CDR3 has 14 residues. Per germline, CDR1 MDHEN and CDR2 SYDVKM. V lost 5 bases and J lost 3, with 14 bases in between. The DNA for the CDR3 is TGTGCCAGCAGTCCTGGACGGACCTACTACGAGCAGTACTTC. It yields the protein CASSPGRTYYEQYF.

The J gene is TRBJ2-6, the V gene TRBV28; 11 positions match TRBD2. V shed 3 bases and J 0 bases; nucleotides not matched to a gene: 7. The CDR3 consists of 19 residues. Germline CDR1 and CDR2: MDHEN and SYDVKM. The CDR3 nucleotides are TGTGCCAGCAGTTTGGTTAGACTAGCGGGGAACTCTGGGGCCAACGTCCTGACTTTC. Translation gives CASSLVRLAGNSGANVLTF.